These T cell receptor beta chains were read from a single sample in a study of blood T cell repertoires in COVID-19. TCRdb's copy holds only in-frame clones and misses some; the assay was immunoSEQ multiplex PCR. This sample has under 300,000 clones, with roughly nine tenths found just once. Specimen: peripheral blood. These receptors originate from a woman younger than 45 with COVID-19, enrolled during active disease. The CDR3 runs from the conserved cysteine through the conserved F or W. Each record gives: CDR3 protein, CDR3 DNA, D gene, V gene, clone size, J gene. D genes are given only for firm matches. Rows may omit the clone size; those that give it use once, few, many or a size class.

CDR3 protein: CATSSPQNTGELFF; CDR3 DNA: TGTGCCACCAGCAGTCCCCAGAACACCGGGGAGCTGTTTTTT; D gene: NA; V gene: TRBV15; clone size: NA; J gene: TRBJ2-2
CDR3 protein: CATSDLGQGAGATDTQYF; CDR3 DNA: TGTGCCACCAGTGATTTGGGACAGGGGGCGGGGGCCACAGATACGCAGTATTTT; D gene: TRBD1; V gene: TRBV24-1; clone size: NA; J gene: TRBJ2-3
CDR3 protein: CASSLIQGNGYTF; CDR3 DNA: TGTGCCAGCAGCTTAATACAGGGGAATGGCTACACCTTC; D gene: TRBD1; V gene: TRBV7-8; clone size: NA; J gene: TRBJ1-2
CDR3 protein: CASSYSNFGGYEQYF; CDR3 DNA: TGTGCCAGCAGTTACTCGAATTTCGGAGGGTACGAGCAGTACTTC; D gene: NA; V gene: TRBV6-5; clone size: NA; J gene: TRBJ2-7
CDR3 protein: CASYFQERGGYNEQFF; CDR3 DNA: TGCGCCAGCTACTTCCAGGAGCGGGGGGGATACAATGAGCAGTTCTTC; D gene: TRBD2; V gene: TRBV5-1; clone size: once; J gene: TRBJ2-1
CDR3 protein: CASSLGQGSIYEQFF; CDR3 DNA: TGTGCCAGCAGCCTCGGACAGGGGTCTATCTATGAGCAGTTCTTC; D gene: TRBD1; V gene: TRBV3-1/TRBV3-2; clone size: NA; J gene: TRBJ2-1
CDR3 protein: CASSLDRTGGLETQYF; CDR3 DNA: TGCGCCAGCAGCTTGGACAGGACAGGGGGCCTAGAGACCCAGTACTTC; D gene: TRBD1; V gene: TRBV5-1; clone size: NA; J gene: TRBJ2-5
CDR3 protein: CATSDRQYNEQFF; CDR3 DNA: TGTGCCACCAGTGATCGACAGTACAATGAGCAGTTCTTC; D gene: NA; V gene: TRBV24-1; clone size: NA; J gene: TRBJ2-1
CDR3 protein: CSVEGLQNYNEQFF; CDR3 DNA: TGCAGCGTTGAGGGACTACAAAACTACAATGAGCAGTTCTTC; D gene: TRBD2; V gene: TRBV29-1; clone size: once; J gene: TRBJ2-1
CDR3 protein: CASSRQGAANEKLFF; CDR3 DNA: TGTGCCAGTAGCCGACAGGGGGCTGCTAATGAAAAACTGTTTTTT; D gene: TRBD1; V gene: TRBV19; clone size: NA; J gene: TRBJ1-4
CDR3 protein: CASSRQGSPLHF; CDR3 DNA: TGTGCCAGCAGTCGGCAGGGATCACCCCTCCACTTT; D gene: NA; V gene: TRBV12-3/TRBV12-4; clone size: NA; J gene: TRBJ1-6
CDR3 protein: CASSPPGDTYGYTF; CDR3 DNA: TGTGCCAGCAGCCCTCCAGGGGATACCTATGGCTACACCTTC; D gene: NA; V gene: TRBV11-2; clone size: NA; J gene: TRBJ1-2
CDR3 protein: CATSRGGRDSNQPQHF; CDR3 DNA: TGTGCCACCAGCAGAGGGGGGAGGGATAGCAATCAGCCCCAGCATTTT; D gene: NA; V gene: TRBV15; clone size: NA; J gene: TRBJ1-5
CDR3 protein: CASSQPTSAEETQYF; CDR3 DNA: TGTGCCAGCAGCCAGCCGACTAGCGCGGAAGAGACCCAGTACTTC; D gene: TRBD2; V gene: TRBV3-1/TRBV3-2; clone size: once; J gene: TRBJ2-5
CDR3 protein: CASSFLLYGYTF; CDR3 DNA: TGTGCCAGCAGTTTTCTGCTATATGGCTACACCTTC; D gene: NA; V gene: TRBV12-3/TRBV12-4; clone size: once; J gene: TRBJ1-2
CDR3 protein: CASRRMGTENTEAFF; CDR3 DNA: TGTGCAAGTCGCCGGATGGGGACAGAGAACACTGAAGCTTTCTTT; D gene: NA; V gene: TRBV12-2; clone size: NA; J gene: TRBJ1-1
CDR3 protein: CASTTTTGTGIGGYTF; CDR3 DNA: TGTGCCAGTACCACTACGACCGGGACAGGGATCGGGGGCTACACCTTC; D gene: TRBD1; V gene: TRBV19; clone size: NA; J gene: TRBJ1-2
CDR3 protein: CAHPRYIAKNIQYF; CDR3 DNA: TGTGCACATCCCAGGTATATAGCCAAAAACATTCAGTACTTC; D gene: NA; V gene: TRBV30; clone size: NA; J gene: TRBJ2-4
CDR3 protein: CASSMEAVTYGYTF; CDR3 DNA: TGTGCCAGTAGTATGGAGGCAGTGACCTATGGCTACACCTTC; D gene: NA; V gene: TRBV19; clone size: NA; J gene: TRBJ1-2
CDR3 protein: CASSLTKTSSPLHF; CDR3 DNA: TGTGCCAGCAGCTTAACCAAAACAAGTTCACCCCTCCACTTT; D gene: NA; V gene: TRBV7-9; clone size: few; J gene: TRBJ1-6